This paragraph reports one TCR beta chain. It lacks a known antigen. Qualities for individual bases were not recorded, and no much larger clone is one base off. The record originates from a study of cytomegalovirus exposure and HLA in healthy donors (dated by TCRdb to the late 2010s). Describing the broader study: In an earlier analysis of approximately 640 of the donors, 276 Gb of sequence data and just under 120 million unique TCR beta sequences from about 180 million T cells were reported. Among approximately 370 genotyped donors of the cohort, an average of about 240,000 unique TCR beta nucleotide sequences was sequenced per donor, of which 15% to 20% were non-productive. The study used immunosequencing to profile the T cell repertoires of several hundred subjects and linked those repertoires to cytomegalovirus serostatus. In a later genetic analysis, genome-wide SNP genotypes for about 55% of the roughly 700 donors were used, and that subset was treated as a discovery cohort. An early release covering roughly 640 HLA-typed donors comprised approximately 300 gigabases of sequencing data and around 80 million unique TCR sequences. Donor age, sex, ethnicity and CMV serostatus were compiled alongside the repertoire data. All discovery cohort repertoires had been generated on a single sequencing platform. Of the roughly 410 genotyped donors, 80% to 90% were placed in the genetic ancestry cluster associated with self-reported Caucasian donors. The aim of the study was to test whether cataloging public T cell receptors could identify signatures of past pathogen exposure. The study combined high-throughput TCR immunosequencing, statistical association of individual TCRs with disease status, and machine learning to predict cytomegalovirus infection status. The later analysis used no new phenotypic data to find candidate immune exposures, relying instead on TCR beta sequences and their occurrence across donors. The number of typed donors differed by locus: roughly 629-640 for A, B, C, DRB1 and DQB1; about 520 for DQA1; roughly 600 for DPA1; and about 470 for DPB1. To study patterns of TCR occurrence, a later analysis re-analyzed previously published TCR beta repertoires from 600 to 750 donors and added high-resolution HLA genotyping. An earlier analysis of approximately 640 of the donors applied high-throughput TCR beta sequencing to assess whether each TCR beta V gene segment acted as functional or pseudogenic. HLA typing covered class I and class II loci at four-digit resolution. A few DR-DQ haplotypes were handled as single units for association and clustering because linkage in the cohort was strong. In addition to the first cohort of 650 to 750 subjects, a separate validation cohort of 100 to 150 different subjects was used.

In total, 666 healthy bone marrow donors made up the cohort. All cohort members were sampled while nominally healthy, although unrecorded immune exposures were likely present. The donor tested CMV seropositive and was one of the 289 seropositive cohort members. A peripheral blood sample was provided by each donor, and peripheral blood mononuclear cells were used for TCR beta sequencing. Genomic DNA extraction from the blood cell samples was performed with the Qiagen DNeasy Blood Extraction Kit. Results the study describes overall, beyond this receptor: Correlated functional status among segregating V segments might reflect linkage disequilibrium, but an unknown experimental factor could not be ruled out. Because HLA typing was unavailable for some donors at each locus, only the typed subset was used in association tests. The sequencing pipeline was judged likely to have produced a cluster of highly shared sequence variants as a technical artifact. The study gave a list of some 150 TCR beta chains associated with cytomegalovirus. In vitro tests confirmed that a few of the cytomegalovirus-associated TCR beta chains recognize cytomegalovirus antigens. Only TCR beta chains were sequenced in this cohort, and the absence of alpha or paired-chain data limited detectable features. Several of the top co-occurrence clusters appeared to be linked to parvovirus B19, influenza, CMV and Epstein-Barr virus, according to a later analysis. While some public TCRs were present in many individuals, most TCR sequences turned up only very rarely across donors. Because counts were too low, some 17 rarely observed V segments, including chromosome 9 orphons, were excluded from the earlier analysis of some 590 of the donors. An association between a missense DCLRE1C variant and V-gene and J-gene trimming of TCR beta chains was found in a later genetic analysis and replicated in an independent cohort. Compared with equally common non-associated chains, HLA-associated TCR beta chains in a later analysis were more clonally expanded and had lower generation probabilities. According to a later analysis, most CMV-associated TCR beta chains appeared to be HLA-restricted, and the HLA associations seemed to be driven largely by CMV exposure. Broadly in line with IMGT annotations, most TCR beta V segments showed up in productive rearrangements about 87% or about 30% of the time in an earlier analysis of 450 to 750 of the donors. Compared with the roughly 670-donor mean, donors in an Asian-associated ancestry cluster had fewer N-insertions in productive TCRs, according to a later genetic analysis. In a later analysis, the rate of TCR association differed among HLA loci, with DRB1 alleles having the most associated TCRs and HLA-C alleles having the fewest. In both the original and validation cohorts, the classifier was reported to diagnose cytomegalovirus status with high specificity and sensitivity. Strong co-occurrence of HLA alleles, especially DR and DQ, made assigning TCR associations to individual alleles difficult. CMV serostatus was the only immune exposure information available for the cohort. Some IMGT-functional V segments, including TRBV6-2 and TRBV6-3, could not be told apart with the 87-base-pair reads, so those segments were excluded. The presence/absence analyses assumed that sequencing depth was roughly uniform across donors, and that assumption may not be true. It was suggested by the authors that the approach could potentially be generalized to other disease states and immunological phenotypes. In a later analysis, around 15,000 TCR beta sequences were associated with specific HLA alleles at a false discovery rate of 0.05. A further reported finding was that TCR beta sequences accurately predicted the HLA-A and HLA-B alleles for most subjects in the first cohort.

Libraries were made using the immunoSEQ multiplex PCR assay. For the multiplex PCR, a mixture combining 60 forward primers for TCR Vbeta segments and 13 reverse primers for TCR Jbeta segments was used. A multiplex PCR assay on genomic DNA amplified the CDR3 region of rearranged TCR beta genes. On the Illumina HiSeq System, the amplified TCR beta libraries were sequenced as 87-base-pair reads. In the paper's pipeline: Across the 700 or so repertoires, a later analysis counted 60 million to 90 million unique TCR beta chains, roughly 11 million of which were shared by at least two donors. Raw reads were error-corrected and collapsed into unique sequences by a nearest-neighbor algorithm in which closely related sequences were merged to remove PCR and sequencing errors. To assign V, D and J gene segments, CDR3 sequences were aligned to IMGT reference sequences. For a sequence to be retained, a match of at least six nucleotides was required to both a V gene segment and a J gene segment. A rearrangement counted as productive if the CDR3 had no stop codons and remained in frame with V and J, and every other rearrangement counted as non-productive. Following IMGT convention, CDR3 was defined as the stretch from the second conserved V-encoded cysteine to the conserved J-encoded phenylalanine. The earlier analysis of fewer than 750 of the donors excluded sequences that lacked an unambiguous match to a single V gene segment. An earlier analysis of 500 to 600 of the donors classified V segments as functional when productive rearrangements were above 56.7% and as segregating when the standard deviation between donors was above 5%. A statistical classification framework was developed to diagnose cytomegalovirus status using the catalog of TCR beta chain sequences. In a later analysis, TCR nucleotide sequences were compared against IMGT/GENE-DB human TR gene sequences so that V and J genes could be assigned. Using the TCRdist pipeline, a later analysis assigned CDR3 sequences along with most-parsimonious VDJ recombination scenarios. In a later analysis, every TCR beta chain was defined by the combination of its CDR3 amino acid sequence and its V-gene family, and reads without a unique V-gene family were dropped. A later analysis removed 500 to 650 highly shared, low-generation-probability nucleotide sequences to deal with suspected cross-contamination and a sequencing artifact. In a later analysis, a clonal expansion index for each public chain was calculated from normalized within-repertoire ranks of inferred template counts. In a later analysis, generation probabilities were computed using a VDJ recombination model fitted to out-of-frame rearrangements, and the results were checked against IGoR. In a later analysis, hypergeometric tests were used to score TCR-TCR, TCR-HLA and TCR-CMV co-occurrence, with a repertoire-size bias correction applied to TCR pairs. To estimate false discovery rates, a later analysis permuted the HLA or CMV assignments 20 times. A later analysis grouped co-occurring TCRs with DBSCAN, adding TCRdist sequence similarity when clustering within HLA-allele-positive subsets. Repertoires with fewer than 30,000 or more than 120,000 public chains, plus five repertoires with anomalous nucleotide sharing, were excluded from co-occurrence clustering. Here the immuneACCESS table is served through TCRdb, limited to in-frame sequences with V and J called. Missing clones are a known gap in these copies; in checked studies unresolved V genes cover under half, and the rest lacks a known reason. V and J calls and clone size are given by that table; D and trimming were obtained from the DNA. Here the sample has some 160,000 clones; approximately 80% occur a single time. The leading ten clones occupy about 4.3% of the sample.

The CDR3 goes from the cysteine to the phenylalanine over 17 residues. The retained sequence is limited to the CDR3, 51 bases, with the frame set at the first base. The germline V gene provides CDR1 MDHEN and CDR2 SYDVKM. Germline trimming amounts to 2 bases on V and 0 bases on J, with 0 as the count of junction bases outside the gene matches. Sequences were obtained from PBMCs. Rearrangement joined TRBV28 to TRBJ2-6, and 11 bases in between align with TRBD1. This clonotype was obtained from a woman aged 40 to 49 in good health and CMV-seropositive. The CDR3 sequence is CASSLGQGASGANVLTF. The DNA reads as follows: TGTGCCAGCAGTTTAGGACAGGGGGCCTCTGGGGCCAACGTCCTGACTTTC.